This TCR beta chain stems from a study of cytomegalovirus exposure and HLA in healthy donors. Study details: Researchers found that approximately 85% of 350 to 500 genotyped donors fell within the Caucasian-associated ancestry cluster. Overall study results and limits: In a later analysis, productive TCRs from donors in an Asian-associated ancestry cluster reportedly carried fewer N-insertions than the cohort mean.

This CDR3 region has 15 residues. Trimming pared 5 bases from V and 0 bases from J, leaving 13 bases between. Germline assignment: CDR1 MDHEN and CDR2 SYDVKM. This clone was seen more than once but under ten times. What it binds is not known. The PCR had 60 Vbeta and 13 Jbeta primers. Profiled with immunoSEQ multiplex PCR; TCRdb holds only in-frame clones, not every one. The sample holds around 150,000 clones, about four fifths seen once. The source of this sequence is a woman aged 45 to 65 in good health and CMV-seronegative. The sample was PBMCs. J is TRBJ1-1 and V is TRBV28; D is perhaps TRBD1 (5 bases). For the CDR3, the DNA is TGTGCCAGCAGTGCTTCACAGGAACTGAACACTGAAGCTTTCTTT. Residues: CASSASQELNTEAFF.